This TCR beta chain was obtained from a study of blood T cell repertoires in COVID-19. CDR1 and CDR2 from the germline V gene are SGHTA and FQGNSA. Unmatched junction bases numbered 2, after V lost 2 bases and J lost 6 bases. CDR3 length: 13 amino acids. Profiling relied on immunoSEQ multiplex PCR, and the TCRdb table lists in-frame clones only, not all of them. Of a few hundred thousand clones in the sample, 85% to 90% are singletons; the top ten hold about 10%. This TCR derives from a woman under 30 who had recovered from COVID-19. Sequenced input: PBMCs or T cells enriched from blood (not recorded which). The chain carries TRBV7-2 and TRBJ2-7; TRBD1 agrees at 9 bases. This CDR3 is CASSLQTGGEQYF. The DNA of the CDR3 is TGTGCCAGCAGCTTACAGACAGGGGGCGAGCAGTACTTC.